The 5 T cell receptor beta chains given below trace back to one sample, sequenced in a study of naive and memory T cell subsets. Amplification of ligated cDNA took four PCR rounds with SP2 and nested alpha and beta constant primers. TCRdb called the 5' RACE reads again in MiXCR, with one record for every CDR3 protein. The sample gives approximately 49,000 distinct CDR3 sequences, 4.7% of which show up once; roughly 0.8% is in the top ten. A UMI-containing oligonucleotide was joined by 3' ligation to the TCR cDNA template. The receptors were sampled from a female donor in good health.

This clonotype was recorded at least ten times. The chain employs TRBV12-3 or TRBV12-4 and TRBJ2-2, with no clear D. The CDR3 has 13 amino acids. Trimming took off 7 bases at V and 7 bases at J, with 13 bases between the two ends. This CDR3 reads CASTITSYGELFF. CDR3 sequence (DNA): TGTGCCAGCACCATTACTTCTTACGGGGAGCTGTTTTTT.

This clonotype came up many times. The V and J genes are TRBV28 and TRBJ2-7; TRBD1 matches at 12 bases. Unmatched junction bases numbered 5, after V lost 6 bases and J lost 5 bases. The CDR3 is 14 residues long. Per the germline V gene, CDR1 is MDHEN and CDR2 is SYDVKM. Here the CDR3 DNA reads TGTGCCAGCAGCTGGGGACAGGGGGCCCACGAGCAGTACTTC. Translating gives CASSWGQGAHEQYF.

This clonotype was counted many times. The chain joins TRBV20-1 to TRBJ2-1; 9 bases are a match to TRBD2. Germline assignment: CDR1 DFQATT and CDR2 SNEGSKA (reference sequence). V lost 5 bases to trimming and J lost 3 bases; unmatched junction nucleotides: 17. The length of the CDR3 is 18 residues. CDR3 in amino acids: CSAGSQGLASRRYNEQFF. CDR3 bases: TGCAGTGCTGGATCTCAGGGACTAGCATCCCGACGCTACAATGAGCAGTTCTTC.

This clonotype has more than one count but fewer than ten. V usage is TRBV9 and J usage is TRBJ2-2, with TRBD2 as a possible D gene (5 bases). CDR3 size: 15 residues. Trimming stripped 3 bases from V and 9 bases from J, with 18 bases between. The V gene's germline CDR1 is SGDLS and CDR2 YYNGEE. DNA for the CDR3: TGTGCCAGCAGCGCCCGCGCTAGCCGGACGAGGGAGCTGTTTTTT. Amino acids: CASSARASRTRELFF.

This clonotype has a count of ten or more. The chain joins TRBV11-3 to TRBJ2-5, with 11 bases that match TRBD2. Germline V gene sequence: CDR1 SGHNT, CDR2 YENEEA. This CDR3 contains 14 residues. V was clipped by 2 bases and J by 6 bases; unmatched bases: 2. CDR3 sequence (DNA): TGTGCCAGCAGCTTAACTAGCGGGAGTAAGACCCAGTACTTC. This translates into CASSLTSGSKTQYF. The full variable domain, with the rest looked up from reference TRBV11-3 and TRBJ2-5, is EAGVVQSPRYKIIEKKQPVAFWCNPISGHNTLYWYLQNLGQGPELLIRYENEEAVDDSQLPKDRFSAERLKGVDSTLKIQPAELGDSAVYLCASSLTSGSKTQYFGPGTRLLVL.